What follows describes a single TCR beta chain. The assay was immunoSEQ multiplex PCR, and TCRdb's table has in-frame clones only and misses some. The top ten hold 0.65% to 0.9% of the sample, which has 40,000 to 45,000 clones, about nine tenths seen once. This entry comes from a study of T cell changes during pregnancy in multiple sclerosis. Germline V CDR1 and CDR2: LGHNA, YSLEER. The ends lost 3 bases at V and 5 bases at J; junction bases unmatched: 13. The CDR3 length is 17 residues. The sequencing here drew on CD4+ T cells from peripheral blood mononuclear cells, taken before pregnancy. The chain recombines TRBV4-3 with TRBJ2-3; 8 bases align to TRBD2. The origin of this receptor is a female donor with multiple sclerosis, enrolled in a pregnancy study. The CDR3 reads CASSHSRGAGGGDTQYF. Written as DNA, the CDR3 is TGCGCCAGCAGCCACTCCCGCGGGGCGGGGGGTGGAGATACGCAGTATTTT.